Shown below are 10 T cell receptor beta chains from a single sample sequenced in a study of blood T cell repertoires in COVID-19. The method was immunoSEQ multiplex PCR; TCRdb's version includes in-frame clones alone and lacks a portion of them. This sample has 50,000 to 70,000 clones, with 80% to 90% found just once. The sequenced material came from peripheral blood. The receptors were sampled from a human donor with active COVID-19. The donor label of this sample is uncertain.

This rearrangement joins TRBV5-4 to TRBJ1-4, with TRBD1 identical over 8 bases. The germline V gene encodes CDR1 SGHNT and CDR2 YYREEE (reference sequence). The CDR3 contains 17 residues. Trimming took 0 bases from V and 7 from J; bases not matched to a gene: 11. CDR3 coding DNA: TGTGCCAGCAGCTTGGGGGGCAGGGGGCACGGATTTGAAAAACTGTTTTTT. The encoded protein is CASSLGGRGHGFEKLFF. Based on the CDR3 plus reference TRBV5-4 and TRBJ1-4, the full variable domain is ETGVTQSPTHLIKTRGQQVTLRCSSQSGHNTVSWYQQALGQGPQFIFQYYREEENGRGNFPPRFSGLQFPNYSSELNVNALELDDSALYLCASSLGGRGHGFEKLFFGSGTQLSVL.

The chain has TRBV3-1 (or the pseudogene TRBV3-2) and TRBJ2-2, with 8 bases identical to TRBD2. V lost 5 bases to trimming and J lost 4 bases; unmatched junction nucleotides: 12. The germline V gene encodes CDR1 LGHDT and CDR2 YNNKEL (reference sequence). The CDR3 spans 17 residues. CDR3 in DNA: TGTGCCAGCAGCGACTTTGGGGCGGGAGGAGGCACCGGGGAGCTGTTTTTT. Translated: CASSDFGAGGGTGELFF.

Only a few counts were recorded for this clone. The rearrangement uses TRBV4-1 and TRBJ1-2; D is unclear. The CDR3 runs to 13 residues. The V gene lost 1 base and the J gene lost 3 bases, with 6 bases spanning the gap. CDR1 is MGHRA and CDR2 is YSYEKL in the germline V gene. CDR3: CASSQGQDYGYTF. The CDR3 region has the DNA TGCGCCAGCAGCCAAGGGCAGGACTATGGCTACACCTTC.

The gene calls are TRBV5-1 and TRBJ2-7, with 12 bases identical to TRBD1. Looked up from germline, CDR1 is SGHRS and CDR2 is YFSETQ. V gave up 2 bases and J gave up 7 bases; unmatched junction bases: 10. This CDR3 has 16 amino acids. CDR3 DNA: TGCGCCAGCAGCTTATCCCCGGGACAGGGGGCGAGGGAGCAGTACTTC. Amino acid sequence: CASSLSPGQGAREQYF.

The chain recombines TRBV5-6 with TRBJ1-1; TRBD1 aligns across 11 bases. The CDR3 runs to 17 residues. J lost 5 bases, V lost 4 bases, and 13 bases had no gene match. Germline values: CDR1 SGHDT, CDR2 YYEEEE. The DNA of the CDR3 is TGTGCCAGCAGCACTGGACAGGGGGCATGGGGTTGGACTGAAGCTTTCTTT. It codes for CASSTGQGAWGWTEAFF.

This clone was seen a single time. V gene TRBV27 combines with J gene TRBJ2-7; weak D call: TRBD1 (5 bases). The germline V and J ends were trimmed by 5 bases and 4 bases, with 15 bases remaining between them. This CDR3 spans 14 amino acids. The V gene's germline CDR1 is MNHEY and CDR2 SMNVEV (reference sequence). CDR3 loop: CASSPAPDIYEQYF. CDR3 nucleotide sequence: TGTGCCAGCAGTCCCGCTCCGGACATTTACGAGCAGTACTTC.

The chain has TRBV19 and TRBJ1-5; D is ambiguous. The V gene's germline CDR1 is LNHDA and CDR2 SQIVND (reference sequence). V was clipped by 3 bases and J by 4 bases, with 10 bases between them. This CDR3 comprises 14 residues. The CDR3 DNA reads TGTGCCAGTAGTATGACTGGGAGAAATCAGCCCCAGCATTTT. The encoded protein is CASSMTGRNQPQHF.

The rearrangement links TRBV6-2 or TRBV6-3 to TRBJ1-1; D is unresolved. The CDR3 covers 14 residues. Trimming left V 6 bases short and J 6 bases short, with 17 bases between. Germline CDR1 and CDR2: MNHEY and SVGEGT. CDR3 residues: CASSPTEVSAEAFF. The CDR3 region has the DNA TGTGCCAGCAGCCCGACTGAGGTTAGCGCTGAAGCTTTCTTT.

This sequence joins TRBV9 and TRBJ1-2, with 7 positions matching TRBD1. The CDR3 totals 14 residues. Germline CDR1 is SGDLS and CDR2 is YYNGEE. With 0 bases clipped from V and 7 bases from J, the junction kept 6 bases outside the gene matches. The CDR3 DNA sequence: TGTGCCAGCAGCGTAGAACAGGGGCGAAGTGGCTACACCTTC. This gives the protein CASSVEQGRSGYTF.

The chain carries TRBV13 and TRBJ1-4; D is ambiguous. Germline CDR1 and CDR2: PRHDT and FYEKMQ (reference sequence). Trimming stripped 5 bases from V and 1 base from J, with 11 bases between. The CDR3 is 15 amino acids. CDR3 protein: CASSLAGQTNEKLFF. The CDR3 DNA reads as TGTGCCAGCAGCCTCGCGGGCCAAACTAATGAAAAACTGTTTTTT.